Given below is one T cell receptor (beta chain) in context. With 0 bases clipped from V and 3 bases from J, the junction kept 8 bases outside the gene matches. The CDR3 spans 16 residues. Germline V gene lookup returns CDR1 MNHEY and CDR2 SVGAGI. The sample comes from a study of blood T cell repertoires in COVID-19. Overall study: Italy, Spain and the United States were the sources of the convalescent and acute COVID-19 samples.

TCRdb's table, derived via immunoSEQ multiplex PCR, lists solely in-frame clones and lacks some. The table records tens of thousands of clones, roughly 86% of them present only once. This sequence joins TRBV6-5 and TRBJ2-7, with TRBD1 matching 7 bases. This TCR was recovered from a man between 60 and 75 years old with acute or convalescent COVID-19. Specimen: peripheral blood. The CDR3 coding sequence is TGTGCCAGCAGTTACTCGGCAGGGGGAAATGACTACGAGCAGTACTTC. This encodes CASSYSAGGNDYEQYF.